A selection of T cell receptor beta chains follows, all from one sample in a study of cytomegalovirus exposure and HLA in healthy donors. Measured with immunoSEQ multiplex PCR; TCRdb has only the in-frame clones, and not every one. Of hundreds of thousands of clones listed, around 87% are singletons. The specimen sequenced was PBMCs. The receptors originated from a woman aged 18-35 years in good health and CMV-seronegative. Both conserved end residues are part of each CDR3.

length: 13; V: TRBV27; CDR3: CASSWTSGFEQYF
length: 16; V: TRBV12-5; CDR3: CASGLGLAGPTGELFF
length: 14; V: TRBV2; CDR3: CASKRDTETDTQYF
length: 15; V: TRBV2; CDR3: CASRSTLDWADTQYF
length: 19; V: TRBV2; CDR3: CASSGETPPRTRITYEQYF
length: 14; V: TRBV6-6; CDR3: CASSYENQGNEQFF
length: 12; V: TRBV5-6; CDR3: CASSVTGFKQYF
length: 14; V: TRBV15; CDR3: CATSSPGAGNTIYF
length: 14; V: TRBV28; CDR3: CASSPGRRLYGYTF
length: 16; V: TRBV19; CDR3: CASSTERLGTDQPQHF
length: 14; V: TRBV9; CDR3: CASSVGQRAYEQYF
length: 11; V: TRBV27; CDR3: CASSLAYEQYF
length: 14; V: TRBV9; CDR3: CASSATDRNSPLHF
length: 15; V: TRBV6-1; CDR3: CATVDRGDKYNEQFF
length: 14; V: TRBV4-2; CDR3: CASSQQTGLGEAFF
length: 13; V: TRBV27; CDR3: CASSLTASYEQYF
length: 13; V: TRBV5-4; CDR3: CASSFPGVYGYTF
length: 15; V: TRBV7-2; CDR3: CASSLTSGTAYEQYF
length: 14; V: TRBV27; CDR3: CASTRGTDTNEQFF
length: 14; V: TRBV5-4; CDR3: CASSSAGVLDTQYF
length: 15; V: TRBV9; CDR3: CASSASSGSTDTQYF
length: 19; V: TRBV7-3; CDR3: CASSLSERTSGRAANEQFF
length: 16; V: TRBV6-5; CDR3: CASSSGQGVDTGELFF
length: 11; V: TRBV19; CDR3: CASSQFYGYTF
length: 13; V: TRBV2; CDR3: CASSEQVSHEQYF
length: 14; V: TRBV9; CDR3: CASSVDRGSEKLFF
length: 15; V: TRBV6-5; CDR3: CASSYSPGQGAGYTF
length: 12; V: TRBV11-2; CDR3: CASSPGPYGQFF
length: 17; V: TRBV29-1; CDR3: CSVEGHSSGRMGETQYF
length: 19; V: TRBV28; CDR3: CASGGYRDALIYSNQPQHF
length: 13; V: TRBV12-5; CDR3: CATTGQSVIEQYF
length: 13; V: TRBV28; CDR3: CASRPGWLVEAFF
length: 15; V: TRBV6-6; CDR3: CASSYPHGQGYGYTF
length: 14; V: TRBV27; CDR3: CASSFQNGKGEQFF
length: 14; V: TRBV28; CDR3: CASSPGTGKMGYTF
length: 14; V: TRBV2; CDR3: CASSPRQGTYEQYF